The present entry profiles one T cell receptor beta chain with its context. The data are from a study of technical replicates of blood from a handful of donors. Measured with immunoSEQ multiplex PCR; TCRdb has only the in-frame clones, and not every one. The sample yields 80,000 to 90,000 clones, approximately 94% seen once. Input material: T cells isolated from PBMCs. The TCR originated in a human donor in good health.

DNA of the CDR3: TGTGCCAGCAGCTTGGCCAGCACTGAAGCTTTCTTT. Its protein is CASSLASTEAFF. The rearrangement joins TRBV5-6 to TRBJ1-1; no definite D call. With 0 bases removed from V and 4 bases from J, the gap between germline ends came to 4 bases. The germline V gene has CDR1 SGHDT and CDR2 YYEEEE. This CDR3 is built from 12 residues.